This T cell receptor (beta chain) was obtained from a study of CD8+ T cells in alopecia areata. Across the whole study: Using the percentage of affected scalp area, treated patients' severity was scored.

cDNA prepared by RNA extraction and subsequent reverse transcription served as the template for sequencing. The repertoire was sequenced with immunoSEQ multiplex PCR; TCRdb's copy has only in-frame clones and lacks some. This repertoire shows 35,000 to 50,000 clones, roughly 92% found once; its top ten account for approximately 17%. Comments on this clone: The target antigen is unknown.

The treatment: oral pan-JAK inhibitor, 5-10 mg twice daily. Points from the study as a whole: Lesional scalp, notably in alopecia totalis/universalis, had clonality above that of normal scalp. Alphabeta T cells residing in normal skin are also sequenced in scalp samples.

Trimming left V 0 bases short and J 5 bases short, with 12 bases between. The CDR3 covers 15 residues. Germline V gene lookup returns CDR1 SGHDT and CDR2 YYEEEE. The V and J genes are TRBV5-6 and TRBJ1-5, with D possibly TRBD1 on 6 matching bases. Here the sequenced sample was CD8+ T cells sorted from blood, taken at week 24, from a patient treated with tofacitinib. The source is a human donor with alopecia areata. The CDR3 nucleotides are TGTGCCAGCAGCTTGGCAGGGGCCGATGATCAGCCCCAGCATTTT. Its translation is CASSLAGADDQPQHF.